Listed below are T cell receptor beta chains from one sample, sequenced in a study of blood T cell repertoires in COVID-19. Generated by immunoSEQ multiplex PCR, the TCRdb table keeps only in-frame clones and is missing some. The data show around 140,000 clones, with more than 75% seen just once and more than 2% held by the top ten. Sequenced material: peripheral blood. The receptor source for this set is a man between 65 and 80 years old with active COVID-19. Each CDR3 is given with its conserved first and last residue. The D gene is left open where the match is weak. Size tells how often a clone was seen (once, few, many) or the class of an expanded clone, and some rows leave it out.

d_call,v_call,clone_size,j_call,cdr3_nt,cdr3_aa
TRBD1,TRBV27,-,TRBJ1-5,TGTGCCAGCCGACAGGGGACTATTAGCAATCAGCCCCAGCATTTT,CASRQGTISNQPQHF
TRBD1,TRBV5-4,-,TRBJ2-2,TGTGCCAGCAGCTTGGGTATGACAGGGGCCACCGGGGAGCTGTTTTTT,CASSLGMTGATGELFF
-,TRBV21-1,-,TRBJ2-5,TGTGCCAGCAGCAAACTGGCTTCCAGGGACAGGGGAGAGACCCAGTACTTC,CASSKLASRDRGETQYF
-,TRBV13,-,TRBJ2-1,TGTGCCAGCAGTTTTCGAGAGACTAGGAGGATTGGTGAGCAGTTCTTC,CASSFRETRRIGEQFF
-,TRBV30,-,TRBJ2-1,TGTGCCTGGAGATCGGGAGCCAAAAGCTCCTACAATGAGCAGTTCTTC,CAWRSGAKSSYNEQFF
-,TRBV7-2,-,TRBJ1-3,TGTGCCAGCAGCTTAAGCCGAAACACCATATATTTT,CASSLSRNTIYF
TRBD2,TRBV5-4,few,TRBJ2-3,TGTGCCAGCAGCAAGACTAGCGCAAGCACAGATACGCAGTATTTT,CASSKTSASTDTQYF
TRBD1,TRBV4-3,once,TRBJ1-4,TGCGCCAGCAGCCAGGGAGACAGGGACTGGGGGGAAAAACTGTTTTTT,CASSQGDRDWGEKLFF
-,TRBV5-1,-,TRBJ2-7,TGCGCCAGCAGCTTGGGGCAGGGGCCCTACGGGCAGTACTTC,CASSLGQGPYGQYF
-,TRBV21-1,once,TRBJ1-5,TGTGCCAGCAGCAATCCTGGACAGGGTTTGGGCAATCAGCCCCAGCATTTT,CASSNPGQGLGNQPQHF
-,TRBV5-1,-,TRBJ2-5,TGCGCCAGCAGCTCTTTGACAGTCGAAGAGACCCAGTACTTC,CASSSLTVEETQYF
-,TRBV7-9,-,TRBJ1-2,TGTGCCAGCAGCCCAAGCTTCCCTAACTATGGCTACACCTTC,CASSPSFPNYGYTF
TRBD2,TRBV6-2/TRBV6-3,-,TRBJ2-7,TGTGCCAGCAGTTACCCACCTAGCGGGGTCTACGAGCAGTACTTC,CASSYPPSGVYEQYF
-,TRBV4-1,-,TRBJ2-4,TGCGCCAGCAGCCAAGGTCCCCAGGTGGCCAAAAACATTCAGTACTTC,CASSQGPQVAKNIQYF
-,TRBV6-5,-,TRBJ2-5,TGTGCCAGCAGCTTCGACACGGAGACCCAGTACTTC,CASSFDTETQYF
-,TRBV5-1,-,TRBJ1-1,TGCGCCAGCAGCTTCGGGGTAACTCCGAACACTGAAGCTTTCTTT,CASSFGVTPNTEAFF
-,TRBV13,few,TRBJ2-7,TGTGCCAGCAGCTTAGTGGGGCCAGCCATTAACACCTACGAGCAGTACTTC,CASSLVGPAINTYEQYF
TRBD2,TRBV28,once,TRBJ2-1,TGTGCCAGCAGCCTAGCGGGAGAGAGCTGGTATGAGCAGTTCTTC,CASSLAGESWYEQFF
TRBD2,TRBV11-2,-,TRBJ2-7,TGTGCCAGCAGGGGACTAGCGGACTCCTACGAGCAGTACTTC,CASRGLADSYEQYF
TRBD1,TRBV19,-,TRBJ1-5,TGTGCCAGTAGTACCCGGACCAGGGGGCAGCCCCAGCATTTT,CASSTRTRGQPQHF
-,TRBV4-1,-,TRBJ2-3,TGCGCCAGCAGCCAAGATTACACAGATACGCAGTATTTT,CASSQDYTDTQYF
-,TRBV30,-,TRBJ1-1,TGTGCCTGGACCGCCGGGGGGGCTGTCGACACTGAAGCTTTCTTT,CAWTAGGAVDTEAFF
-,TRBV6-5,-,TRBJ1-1,TGTGCCAGCAGCCAAGCAGGTGTGGGGAACACTGAAGCTTTCTTT,CASSQAGVGNTEAFF
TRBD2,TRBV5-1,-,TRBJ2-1,TGCGCCAGCAGCTTAGCGGGAGCCTCCTACAATGAGCAGTTCTTC,CASSLAGASYNEQFF
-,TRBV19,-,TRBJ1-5,TGTGCCAGTAGTACTTGGGGCTACGAGGGCAATCAGCCCCAGCATTTT,CASSTWGYEGNQPQHF
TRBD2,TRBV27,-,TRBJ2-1,TGTGCCAGCAGCCTTACTAGCGGGAGCGGGCAGTTCTTC,CASSLTSGSGQFF